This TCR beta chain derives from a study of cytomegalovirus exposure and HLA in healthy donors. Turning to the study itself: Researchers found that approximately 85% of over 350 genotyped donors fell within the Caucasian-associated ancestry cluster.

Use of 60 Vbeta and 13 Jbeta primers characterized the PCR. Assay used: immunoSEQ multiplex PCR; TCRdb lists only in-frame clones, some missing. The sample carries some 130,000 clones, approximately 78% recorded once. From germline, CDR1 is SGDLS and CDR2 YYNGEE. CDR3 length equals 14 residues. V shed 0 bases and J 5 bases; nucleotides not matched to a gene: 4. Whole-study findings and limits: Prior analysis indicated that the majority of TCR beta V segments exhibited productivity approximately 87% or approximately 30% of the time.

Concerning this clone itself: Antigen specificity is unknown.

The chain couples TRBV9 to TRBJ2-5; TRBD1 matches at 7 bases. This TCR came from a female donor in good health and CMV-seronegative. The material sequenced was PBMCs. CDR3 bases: TGTGCCAGCAGCGTAGACAGGGGCGGGGAGACCCAGTACTTC. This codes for CASSVDRGGETQYF.